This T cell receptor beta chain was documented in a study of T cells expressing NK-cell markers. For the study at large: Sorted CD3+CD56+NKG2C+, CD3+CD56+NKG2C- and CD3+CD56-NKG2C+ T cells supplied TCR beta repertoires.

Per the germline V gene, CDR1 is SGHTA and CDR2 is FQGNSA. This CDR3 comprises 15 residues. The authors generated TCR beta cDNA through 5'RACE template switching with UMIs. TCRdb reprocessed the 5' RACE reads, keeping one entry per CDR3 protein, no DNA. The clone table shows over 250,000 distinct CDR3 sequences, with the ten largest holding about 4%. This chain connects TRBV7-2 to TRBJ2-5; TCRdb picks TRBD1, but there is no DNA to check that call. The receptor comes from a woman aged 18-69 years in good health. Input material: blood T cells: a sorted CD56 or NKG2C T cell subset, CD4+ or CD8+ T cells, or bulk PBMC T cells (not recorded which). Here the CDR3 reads CASSWARGLQETQYF.